The 13 T cell receptor beta chains below all came from one sample that was sequenced in a study of shared clonotypes between healthy human individuals. It was CD45RO-negative cells, positively selected for CCR7, that made up naive CD8 cells, with terminally differentiated effector memory CD45RA+ cells excluded. Assay used: immunoSEQ multiplex PCR; TCRdb lists only in-frame clones, some missing. This sample has roughly 770,000 clones, with approximately 96% found just once. The sequencing sample was made of naive CD8+ T cells sorted from blood. These receptors all stem from a man aged 30 to 39 in good health.

V and J are TRBV5-1 and TRBJ2-1; 7 nucleotides align to TRBD2. V trimming: 4 bases; J trimming: 0 bases; junction bases outside the gene matches: 7. The CDR3 extends over 16 amino acids. Germline CDR1 SGHRS, CDR2 YFSETQ. CDR3 amino acids: CASSVSSGSSYNEQFF. CDR3 in DNA: TGCGCCAGCAGCGTCTCTAGCGGTAGCTCCTACAATGAGCAGTTCTTC.

V is TRBV7-2 and J is TRBJ1-5; no clear D. The V gene lost 3 bases and the J gene lost 4 bases, with 7 bases spanning the gap. Germline CDR1 reads SGHTA; CDR2 reads FQGNSA. This CDR3 contains 13 residues. This CDR3 reads CASSLTPNQPQHF. Here the CDR3 DNA reads TGTGCCAGCAGCTTGACACCGAATCAGCCCCAGCATTTT.

This chain links TRBV6-5 with TRBJ2-1, with D unclear. CDR3 length: 13 amino acids. The ends were cut back, 5 bases at V and 3 bases at J, with 8 bases in the middle. Germline CDR1 reads MNHEY; CDR2 reads SVGAGI. CDR3 residues: CASSDKNYNEQFF. The CDR3 coding sequence is TGTGCCAGCAGTGACAAGAACTACAATGAGCAGTTCTTC.

The chain couples TRBV18 to TRBJ2-3; perhaps D is TRBD1 or TRBD2 (5 bases each). CDR1 is KGHSH and CDR2 is LQKENI in the germline V gene. The CDR3 spans 18 residues. V shed 4 bases and J shed 2 bases, with 22 bases lying between them. This CDR3 is CASSRRSTKGTDTDTQYF. The CDR3 DNA is TGTGCCAGCTCACGGCGGAGCACCAAGGGGACCGACACAGATACGCAGTATTTT.

The V gene is TRBV9, the J gene TRBJ1-2; D not resolved. Trimming removed 0 bases from V and 0 bases from J, with 9 bases in between. The germline V gene has CDR1 SGDLS and CDR2 YYNGEE. The CDR3 spans 15 residues. CDR3 amino acids: CASSVGMNANYGYTF. CDR3 nucleotides: TGTGCCAGCAGCGTAGGCATGAACGCTAACTATGGCTACACCTTC.

The chain links TRBV19 to TRBJ2-3, with D possibly being TRBD2 (6 bases). V lost 6 bases and J 6 bases, leaving 10 bases between the germline ends. CDR1 and CDR2 from the germline V gene are LNHDA and SQIVND (reference sequence). The CDR3 covers 12 residues. CDR3 coding DNA: TGTGCCAGTAGCTATCTAGCGGATACGCAGTATTTT. Encoded protein: CASSYLADTQYF.

This chain uses TRBV5-8 with TRBJ2-5, with 9 bases identical to TRBD1. J lost 1 base, V lost 4 bases, and 11 bases had no gene match. The V gene's germline CDR1 is SGHTS and CDR2 YDEGEE. The CDR3 consists of 17 residues. The chain's CDR3 is CASSQQRTGAPQETQYF. Written as DNA, the CDR3 is TGTGCCAGCAGCCAACAAAGGACAGGGGCTCCCCAAGAGACCCAGTACTTC.

V and J are TRBV4-2 and TRBJ2-2, with unresolved D. Germline CDR1 and CDR2: LGHNA and YNFKEQ. Trimming took off 4 bases at V and 2 bases at J, with 8 bases between the two ends. This CDR3 is 14 amino acids long. The CDR3, as DNA: TGTGCCAGCAGCCCCCAGACCAACACCGGGGAGCTGTTTTTT. This translates into CASSPQTNTGELFF.

In regard to this clone: At the DNA level, this CDR3 is encoded by other sequences in the same sample as well. This sequence joins TRBV28 and TRBJ1-5, with D unresolved. Germline CDR1 and CDR2: MDHEN and SYDVKM. The ends were cut back, 3 bases at V and 4 bases at J, with 7 bases in the middle. This CDR3 comprises 13 residues. The CDR3: CASSLGRNQPQHF. In DNA, the CDR3 is TGTGCCAGCAGTTTGGGGAGGAATCAGCCCCAGCATTTT.

The chain combines TRBV10-3 with TRBJ2-6, with TRBD1 as a possible D gene (6 bases). The V gene lost 0 bases and the J gene lost 0 bases, with 15 bases spanning the gap. This CDR3 is 19 amino acids long. Per the germline V gene, CDR1 is ENHRY and CDR2 is SYGVKD. CDR3 nucleotide sequence: TGTGCCATCAGTGAGTCGATATACGGACAGTCCTCTGGGGCCAACGTCCTGACTTTC. Translating it yields CAISESIYGQSSGANVLTF.

As for this clone: Other nucleotide sequences in the sample specify the same CDR3. The rearrangement uses TRBV7-9 and TRBJ2-7, with 10 bases identical to TRBD2. The trim removed 3 bases at V and 4 bases at J, leaving 3 bases unmatched. The CDR3 contains 14 residues. Germline V gene lookup returns CDR1 SEHNR and CDR2 FQNEAQ (reference sequence). The CDR3, as DNA: TGTGCCAGCAGCTTCACTAGCGGGACTTACGAGCAGTACTTC. It yields the protein CASSFTSGTYEQYF.

CDR3 coding DNA: TGTGCCAGCAGCTTCGGATATGGCTACACCTTC. Protein: CASSFGYGYTF. The chain joins TRBV7-9 to TRBJ1-2; D remains unclear. Looked up from germline, CDR1 is SEHNR and CDR2 is FQNEAQ (reference sequence). V was pared by 3 bases and J by 5 bases, with 4 bases between. The CDR3 contains 11 residues.

The chain is built from TRBV28 and TRBJ2-2; TRBD2 is a possible D gene (5 bases). Trimming left V 7 bases short and J 5 bases short, with 17 bases between. The CDR3 has 15 residues. CDR1 and CDR2 (germline): MDHEN, SYDVKM. DNA for the CDR3: TGTGCCAGCACCCTGGGAGCCTCTGGGACCGGGGAGCTGTTTTTT. This codes for CASTLGASGTGELFF.